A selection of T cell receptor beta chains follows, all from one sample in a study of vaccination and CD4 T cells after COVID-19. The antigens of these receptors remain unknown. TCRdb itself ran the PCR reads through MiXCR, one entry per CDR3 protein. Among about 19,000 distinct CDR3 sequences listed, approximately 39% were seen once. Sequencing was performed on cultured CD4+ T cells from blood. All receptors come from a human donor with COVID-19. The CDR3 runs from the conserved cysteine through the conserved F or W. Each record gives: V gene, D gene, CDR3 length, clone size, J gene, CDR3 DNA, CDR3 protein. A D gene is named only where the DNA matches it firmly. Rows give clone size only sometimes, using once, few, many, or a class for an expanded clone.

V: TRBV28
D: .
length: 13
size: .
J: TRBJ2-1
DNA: TGTGCCAGCAGTCCACCCTTATACAATGAGCAGTTCTTC
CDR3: CASSPPLYNEQFF

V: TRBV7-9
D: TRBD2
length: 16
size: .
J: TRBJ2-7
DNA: TGTGCCAGCAGCTTGACGCTCAGCGGGGAGTCCTACGAGCAGTACTTC
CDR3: CASSLTLSGESYEQYF

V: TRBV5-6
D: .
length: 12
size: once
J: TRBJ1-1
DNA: TGTGCCAGCAGCACTGACAGGACTGAAGCTTTCTTT
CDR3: CASSTDRTEAFF

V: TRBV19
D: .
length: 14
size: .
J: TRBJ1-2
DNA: TGTGCCAGTAGTCCCCAAGGCAGCCACTATGGCTACACCTTC
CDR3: CASSPQGSHYGYTF

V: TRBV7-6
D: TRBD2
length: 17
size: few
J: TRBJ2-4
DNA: TGTGCCAGCAGCCCGGGGGGTGGCGGGGGGGCTAAAAACATTCAGTACTTC
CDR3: CASSPGGGGGAKNIQYF

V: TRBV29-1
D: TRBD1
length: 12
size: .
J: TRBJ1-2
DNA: TGCAGCGATCGACAGGGTATTAAGGGCTACACCTTC
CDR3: CSDRQGIKGYTF

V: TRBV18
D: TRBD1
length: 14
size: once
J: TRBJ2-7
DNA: TGTGCCAGCTCAGACAGGGGAATCACCTACGAGCAGTACTTC
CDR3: CASSDRGITYEQYF

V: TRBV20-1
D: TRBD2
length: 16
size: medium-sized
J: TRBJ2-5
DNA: TGCAGTGCTAGACGGGGACTAGCGGGGAATCAAGAGACCCAGTACTTC
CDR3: CSARRGLAGNQETQYF

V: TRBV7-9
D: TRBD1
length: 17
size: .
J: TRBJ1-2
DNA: TGTGCCAGCAGCGAAGGACAGGGGGCCGGGGAAAACTATGGCTACACCTTC
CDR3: CASSEGQGAGENYGYTF

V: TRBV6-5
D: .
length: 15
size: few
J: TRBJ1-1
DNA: TGTGCCAGCAGTTATTCGACGCCAGGGAGGGGTGAAGCTTTCTTT
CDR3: CASSYSTPGRGEAFF

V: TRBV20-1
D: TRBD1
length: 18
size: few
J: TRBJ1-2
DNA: TGCAGTGCTAGACCAAGGGGGACAGGGACGGATCTTGACTATGGCTACACCTTC
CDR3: CSARPRGTGTDLDYGYTF

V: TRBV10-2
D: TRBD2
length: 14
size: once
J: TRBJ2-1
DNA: TGCGCCAGCAGTGAGGGTCCGGGACTAGCGGAGCAGTTCTTC
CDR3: CASSEGPGLAEQFF

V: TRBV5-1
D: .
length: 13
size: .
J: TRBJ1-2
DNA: TGCGCCAGCAGCCCAACTGTCTCGGACGGCTACACCTTC
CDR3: CASSPTVSDGYTF

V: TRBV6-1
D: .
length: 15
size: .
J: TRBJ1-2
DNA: TGTGCCAGCAGTGAAGCGAGGTGGACGAACTATGGCTACACCTTC
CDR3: CASSEARWTNYGYTF

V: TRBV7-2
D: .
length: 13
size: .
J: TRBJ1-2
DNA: TGTGCCAGCAGCTTAGAAGGGGGGTATGTCTACACCTTC
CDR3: CASSLEGGYVYTF

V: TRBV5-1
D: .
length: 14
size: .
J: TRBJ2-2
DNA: TGCGCCAGCAGCCAGAATCAGGACACCGGGGAGCTGTTTTTT
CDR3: CASSQNQDTGELFF

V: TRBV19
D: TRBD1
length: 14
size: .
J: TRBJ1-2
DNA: TGTGCCAGTAGTATGGGGGGGACAGGGGTTGGCTACACCTTC
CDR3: CASSMGGTGVGYTF

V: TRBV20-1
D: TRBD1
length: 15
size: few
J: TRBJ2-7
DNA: TGCAGTGCTAGGTCGAGGACAGGACAGGGGCGGGAGCAGTACTTC
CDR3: CSARSRTGQGREQYF

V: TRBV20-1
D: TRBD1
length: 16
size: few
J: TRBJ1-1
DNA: TGCAGTGCTAGAGAAGGGGCAGGGGGCTTGTACACTGAAGCTTTCTTT
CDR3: CSAREGAGGLYTEAFF

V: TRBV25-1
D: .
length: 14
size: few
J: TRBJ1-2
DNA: TGTGCCAGCAGTGAATTTCCAGGGGTTCGGGGCTACACCTTC
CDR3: CASSEFPGVRGYTF

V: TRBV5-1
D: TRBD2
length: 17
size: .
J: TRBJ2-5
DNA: TGCGCCAGCAGCTTCACTAGCGGGGGGGTACTGGTAGAGACCCAGTACTTC
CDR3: CASSFTSGGVLVETQYF